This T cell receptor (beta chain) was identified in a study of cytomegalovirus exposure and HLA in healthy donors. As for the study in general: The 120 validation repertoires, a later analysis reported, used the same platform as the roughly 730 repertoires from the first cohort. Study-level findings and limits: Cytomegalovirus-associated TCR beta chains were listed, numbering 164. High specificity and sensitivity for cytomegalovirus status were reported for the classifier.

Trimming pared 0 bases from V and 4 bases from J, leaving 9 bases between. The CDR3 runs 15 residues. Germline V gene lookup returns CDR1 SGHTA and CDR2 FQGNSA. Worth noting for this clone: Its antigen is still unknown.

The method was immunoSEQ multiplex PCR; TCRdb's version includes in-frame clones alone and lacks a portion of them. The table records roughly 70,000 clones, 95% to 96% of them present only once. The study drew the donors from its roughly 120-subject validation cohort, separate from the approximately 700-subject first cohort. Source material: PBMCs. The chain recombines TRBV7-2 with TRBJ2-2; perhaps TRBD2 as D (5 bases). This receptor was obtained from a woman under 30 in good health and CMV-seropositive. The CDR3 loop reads CASSLAGVGTGELFF. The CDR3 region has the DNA TGTGCCAGCAGCTTAGCGGGAGTAGGCACCGGGGAGCTGTTTTTT.